The source of this T cell receptor (beta chain) is a study of T cell responses to AZD1222 COVID-19 vaccine. Study-level results: Repertoires were collected only later (after the peak T cell response had occurred). Spike-specific TCRs gained breadth and depth after people received two AZD1222 doses.

This clone was detected a few times. Its antigen is as yet unknown. The data were produced by immunoSEQ multiplex PCR, yet TCRdb's version contains in-frame clones alone and is incomplete. The data show about 96,000 clones, roughly 88% seen once. Germline CDR1 is SGHTA and CDR2 is FQGTGA. The CDR3 length is 13 residues. V was clipped by 3 bases and J by 2 bases, with 7 bases between them. This rearrangement joins TRBV7-3 to TRBJ1-2; weak D call: TRBD1 (6 bases). Specimen: peripheral blood, collected on day 0 of AZD1222 vaccination. The receptor comes from an adult in good health. In nucleotides, the CDR3 is TGTGCCAGCAGCTTCGACAGGAACTATGGCTACACCTTC. It is translated as CASSFDRNYGYTF.